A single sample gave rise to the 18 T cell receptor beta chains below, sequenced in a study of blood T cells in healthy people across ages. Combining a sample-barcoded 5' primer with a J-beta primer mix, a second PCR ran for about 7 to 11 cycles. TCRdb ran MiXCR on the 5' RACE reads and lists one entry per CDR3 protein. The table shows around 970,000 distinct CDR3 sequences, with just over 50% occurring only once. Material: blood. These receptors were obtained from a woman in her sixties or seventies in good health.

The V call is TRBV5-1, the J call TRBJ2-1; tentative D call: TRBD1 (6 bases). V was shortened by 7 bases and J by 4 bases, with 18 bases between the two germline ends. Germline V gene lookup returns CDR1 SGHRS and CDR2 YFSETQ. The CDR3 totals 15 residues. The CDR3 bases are TGCGCCAGCGGTGCCTCGGGACACCGTTACAATGAGCAGTTCTTC. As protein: CASGASGHRYNEQFF.

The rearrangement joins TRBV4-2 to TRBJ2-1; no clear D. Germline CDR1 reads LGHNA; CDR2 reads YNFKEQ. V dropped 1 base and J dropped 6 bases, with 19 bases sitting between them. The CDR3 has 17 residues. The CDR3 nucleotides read TGTGCCAGCAGCCAAGCGGTTCAAGCCTTCACGGGCAATGAGCAGTTCTTC. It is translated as CASSQAVQAFTGNEQFF.

In DNA, the CDR3 is TGCAGTGCTGGAGCTAGCGGGAGGGCCAATCGGAATGAGCAGTTCTTC. Its protein product is CSAGASGRANRNEQFF. The J gene is TRBJ2-1, the V gene TRBV20-1; 12 bases fit TRBD2. The CDR3 totals 16 residues. In germline, CDR1 is DFQATT, CDR2 SNEGSKA (reference sequence). V shed 5 bases, J shed 7 bases, and the junction held 12 bases outside the gene matches.

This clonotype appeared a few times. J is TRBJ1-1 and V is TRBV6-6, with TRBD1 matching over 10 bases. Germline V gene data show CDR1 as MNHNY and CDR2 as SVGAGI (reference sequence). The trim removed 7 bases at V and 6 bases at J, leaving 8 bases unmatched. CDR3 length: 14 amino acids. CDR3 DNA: TGTGCCAGCACTGGGGACAGGGGAGTCTCTGAAGCTTTCTTT. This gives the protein CASTGDRGVSEAFF.

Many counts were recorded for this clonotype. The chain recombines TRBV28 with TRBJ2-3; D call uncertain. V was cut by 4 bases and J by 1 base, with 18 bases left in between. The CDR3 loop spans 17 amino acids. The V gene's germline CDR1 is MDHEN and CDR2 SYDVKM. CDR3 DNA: TGTGCCAGCAGTTCTCACTCCGTGCGGACCCGCACAGATACGCAGTATTTT. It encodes CASSSHSVRTRTDTQYF.

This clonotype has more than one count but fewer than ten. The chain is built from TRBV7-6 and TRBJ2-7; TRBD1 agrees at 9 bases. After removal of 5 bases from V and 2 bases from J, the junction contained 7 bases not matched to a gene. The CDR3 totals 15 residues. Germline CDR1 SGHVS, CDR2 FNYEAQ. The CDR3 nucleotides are TGTGCCAGCAGCGATGGGGGACAGGGCCCCTACGAGCAGTACTTC. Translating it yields CASSDGGQGPYEQYF.

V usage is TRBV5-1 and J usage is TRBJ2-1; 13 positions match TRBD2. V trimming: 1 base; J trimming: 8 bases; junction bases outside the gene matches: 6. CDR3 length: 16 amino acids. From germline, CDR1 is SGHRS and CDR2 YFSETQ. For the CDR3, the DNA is TGCGCCAGCAGCTTGCAAGGGACTAGCGGGGTCTATGAGCAGTTCTTC. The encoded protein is CASSLQGTSGVYEQFF.

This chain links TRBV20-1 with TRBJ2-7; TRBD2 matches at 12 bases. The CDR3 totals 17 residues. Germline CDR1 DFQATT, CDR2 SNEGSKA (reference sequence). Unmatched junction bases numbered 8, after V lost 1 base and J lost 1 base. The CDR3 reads CSARVPSSGRGSYEQYF. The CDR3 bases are TGCAGTGCTAGAGTCCCTTCTAGCGGGAGGGGGTCCTACGAGCAGTACTTC.

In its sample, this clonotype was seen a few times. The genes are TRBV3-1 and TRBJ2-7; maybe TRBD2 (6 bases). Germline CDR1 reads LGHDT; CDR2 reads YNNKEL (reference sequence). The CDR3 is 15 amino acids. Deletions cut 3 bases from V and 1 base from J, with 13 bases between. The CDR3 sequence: CASSHGGALSYEQYF. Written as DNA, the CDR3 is TGTGCCAGCAGCCACGGCGGGGCTTTATCCTACGAGCAGTACTTC.

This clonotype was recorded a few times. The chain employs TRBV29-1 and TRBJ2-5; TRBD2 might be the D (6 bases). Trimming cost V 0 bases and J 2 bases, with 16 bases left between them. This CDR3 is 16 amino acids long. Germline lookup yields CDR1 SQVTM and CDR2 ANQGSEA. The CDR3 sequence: CSVEDQGGDPQETQYF. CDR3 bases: TGCAGCGTTGAAGATCAAGGCGGGGACCCTCAAGAGACCCAGTACTTC.

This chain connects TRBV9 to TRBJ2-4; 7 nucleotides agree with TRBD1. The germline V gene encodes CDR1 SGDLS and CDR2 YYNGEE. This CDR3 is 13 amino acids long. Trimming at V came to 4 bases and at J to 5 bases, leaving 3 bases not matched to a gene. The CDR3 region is CASSTTGENIQYF. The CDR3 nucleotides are TGTGCCAGCAGCACTACAGGGGAAAACATTCAGTACTTC.

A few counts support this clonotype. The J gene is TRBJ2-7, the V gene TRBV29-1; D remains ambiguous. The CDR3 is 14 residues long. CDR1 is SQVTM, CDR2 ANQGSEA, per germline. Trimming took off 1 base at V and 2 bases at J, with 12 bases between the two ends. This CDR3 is CSVEALGGTYEQYF. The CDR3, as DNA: TGCAGCGTTGAAGCCTTAGGTGGGACCTACGAGCAGTACTTC.

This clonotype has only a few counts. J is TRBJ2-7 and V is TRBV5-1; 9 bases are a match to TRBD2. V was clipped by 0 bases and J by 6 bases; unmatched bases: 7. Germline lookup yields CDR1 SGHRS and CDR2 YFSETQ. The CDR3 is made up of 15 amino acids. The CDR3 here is CASSLDASGMREQYF. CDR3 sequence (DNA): TGCGCCAGCAGCTTGGATGCTAGCGGGATGCGCGAGCAGTACTTC.

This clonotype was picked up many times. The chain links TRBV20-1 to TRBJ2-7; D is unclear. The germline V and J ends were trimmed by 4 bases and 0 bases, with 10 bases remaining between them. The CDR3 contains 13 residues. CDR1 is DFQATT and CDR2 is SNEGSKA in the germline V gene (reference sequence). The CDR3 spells CSAKDGYSYEQYF. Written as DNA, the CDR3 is TGCAGTGCTAAGGACGGCTACTCCTACGAGCAGTACTTC.

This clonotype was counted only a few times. CDR3 nucleotide sequence: TGTGCCAGCAGTGAATTTGGCAGGGTTGGGGAGACCCAGTACTTC. Translation gives CASSEFGRVGETQYF. This sequence joins TRBV2 and TRBJ2-5; D might be TRBD1 (5 bases). This CDR3 is 15 amino acids long. V lost 2 bases to trimming and J lost 5 bases, with 15 bases between them. CDR1 is SNHLY, CDR2 FYNNEI, per germline. The variable domain in full, completed from reference TRBV2 and TRBJ2-5, reads EPEVTQTPSHQVTQMGQEVILRCVPISNHLYFYWYRQILGQKVEFLVSFYNNEISEKSEIFDDQFSVERPDGSNFTLKIRSTKLEDSAMYFCASSEFGRVGETQYFGPGTRLLVL.

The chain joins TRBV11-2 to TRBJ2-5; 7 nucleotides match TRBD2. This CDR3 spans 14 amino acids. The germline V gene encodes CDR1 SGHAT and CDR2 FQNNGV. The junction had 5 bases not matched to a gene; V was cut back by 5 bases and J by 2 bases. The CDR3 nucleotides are TGTGCCAGCAGCCACCCTAGCGGTCAAGAGACCCAGTACTTC. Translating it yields CASSHPSGQETQYF.

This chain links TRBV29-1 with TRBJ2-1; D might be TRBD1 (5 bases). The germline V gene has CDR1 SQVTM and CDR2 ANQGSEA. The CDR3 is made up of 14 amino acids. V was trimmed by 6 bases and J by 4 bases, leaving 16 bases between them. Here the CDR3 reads CSVRADRGYNEQFF. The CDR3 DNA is TGCAGCGTCCGGGCCGACAGAGGATACAATGAGCAGTTCTTC.

For the CDR3, the DNA is TGTGCCAGCAGCTTGTCTCGGGGTCATGAGCAGTTCTTC. This gives the protein CASSLSRGHEQFF. The chain links TRBV7-2 to TRBJ2-4; weak D call: TRBD2 (5 bases). The J call could be wrong; TRBJ2-1 is a better fit for the DNA end. CDR3 length: 13 residues. CDR1 is SGHTA and CDR2 is FQGNSA in the germline V gene.